A selection of T cell receptor beta chains follows, all from one sample in a study of cytotoxic CD8 clonotypes in ibrutinib-treated CLL. Using immunoSEQ multiplex PCR, the repertoire was profiled, and TCRdb retains in-frame clones only, with some absent. Of some 92,000 clones detected, 75% to 80% appear once; the ten largest clones hold around 25%. The sample was PBMCs, taken after 24 months of ibrutinib treatment. Every receptor here comes from a human donor with chronic lymphocytic leukemia. CDR3s include the opening cysteine and the closing phenylalanine or tryptophan. The order of the fields is V gene, clone size, J gene, D gene, CDR3 DNA, CDR3 protein. The D gene is left open where the match is weak. Rows may omit the clone size; those that give it use once, few, many or a size class.

>TRBV23-1|once|TRBJ1-5|.
TGCGCCAGCACGCGTCCCTTGTATAGCAATCAGCCCCAGCATTTT
CASTRPLYSNQPQHF
>TRBV29-1|.|TRBJ1-2|.
TGCAGCGTTGAAGATAGGGGTAACTATGGCTACACCTTC
CSVEDRGNYGYTF
>TRBV27|.|TRBJ1-6|.
TGTGCCAGCAGTCAACAGGTATTGCCTGCCTCTCTGAATAATTCACCCCTCCACTTT
CASSQQVLPASLNNSPLHF
>TRBV11-2|.|TRBJ2-4|.
TGTGCCAGCAGCTTAACTAGAAGGAACATTCAGTACTTC
CASSLTRRNIQYF
>TRBV7-2|once|TRBJ2-7|TRBD1
TGTGCCAGCAGCTTCACAGGGGCCCGGGTCGAGCAGTACTTC
CASSFTGARVEQYF
>TRBV7-8|.|TRBJ1-6|.
TGTGCCAGCAGCTTTGGGGCGGGGGATAGTTCACCCCTCCACTTT
CASSFGAGDSSPLHF
>TRBV6-4|.|TRBJ2-1|.
TGTGCCAGCAGTGACGGCCAGGATGGTTTCAATGAGCAGTTCTTC
CASSDGQDGFNEQFF
>TRBV5-4|few|TRBJ1-2|.
TGTGCCAGCAGCTTGAATCGGGGGGCCAGCTACACCTTC
CASSLNRGASYTF
>TRBV7-2|.|TRBJ2-1|.
TGTGCCAGCAGCTTAGTCGGCGGGGAGTGGCACAATGAGCAGTTCTTC
CASSLVGGEWHNEQFF
>TRBV5-1|.|TRBJ2-1|.
TGCGCCAGCAGCTTGGAATTGCCGATTAATGAGCAGTTCTTC
CASSLELPINEQFF
>TRBV4-1|.|TRBJ1-1|.
TGCGCCAGCAGCCAAGATGGAAAGGGGGACACTGAAGCTTTCTTT
CASSQDGKGDTEAFF
>TRBV30|.|TRBJ1-3|.
TGTGCCTGGGGGCAGGCAAACACCATATATTTT
CAWGQANTIYF
>TRBV6-5|.|TRBJ2-2|TRBD1
TGTGCCAGCAGTTATACCGGGACAGGGGGGTCCGGGGAGCTGTTTTTT
CASSYTGTGGSGELFF
>TRBV4-3|few|TRBJ1-1|.
TGCGCCAGCAGCCAAGATCCCCGGGCGAGGAACACTGAAGCTTTCTTT
CASSQDPRARNTEAFF
>TRBV5-5|.|TRBJ2-2|.
TGTGCCAGCAGCTTGGCGGGGGTGGGCACCGGGGAGCTGTTTTTT
CASSLAGVGTGELFF
>TRBV7-2|.|TRBJ1-1|TRBD1
TGTGCCAGCAGCCAGGGGGTGAACACTGAAGCTTTCTTT
CASSQGVNTEAFF
>TRBV27|.|TRBJ1-1|.
TGTGCCAGCAGTTCGGACAACCACATGAACACTGAAGCTTTCTTT
CASSSDNHMNTEAFF
>TRBV11-2|once|TRBJ2-1|TRBD2
TGTGCCAGCAGCCACGTCCTAGCGGATTCCTACAATGAGCAGTTCTTC
CASSHVLADSYNEQFF
>TRBV6-1|.|TRBJ1-1|.
TGTGCCAGCAGTGAATCTCCCCCGGGCACTGAAGCTTTCTTT
CASSESPPGTEAFF
>TRBV27|.|TRBJ2-3|TRBD2
TGTGCCAGCAGTTCGGGACTAGCGGGAGGGATGAGGGCAGATACGCAGTATTTT
CASSSGLAGGMRADTQYF
>TRBV2|.|TRBJ2-7|TRBD2
TGTGCCACTTCCTCGGGACTAGCGATCTCCTACGAGCAGTACTTC
CATSSGLAISYEQYF
>TRBV7-2|.|TRBJ1-4|TRBD1
TGTGCCAGCAGCTTGAGACAGGGGGATCAAAAACTGTTTTTT
CASSLRQGDQKLFF
>TRBV10-1|few|TRBJ2-1|.
TGCGCCAGCAGCGAGACTTTTGACGGTGAGCAGTTCTTC
CASSETFDGEQFF
>TRBV27|.|TRBJ2-7|.
TGTGCCAGCAGTGGAATGGACTACGAGCAGTACTTC
CASSGMDYEQYF
>TRBV28|.|TRBJ2-7|.
TGTGCCAGCAGTTGGGGTGGGGGCCCCTACGAGCAGTACTTC
CASSWGGGPYEQYF
>TRBV6-6|once|TRBJ1-1|TRBD1
TGTGCCAGCAGCCGAGGACAGGGACGGACTGAAGCTTTCTTT
CASSRGQGRTEAFF
>TRBV11-2|once|TRBJ2-1|TRBD1
TGTGCCAGCAGCTTAACAGGACAGGGGGTGTACAATGAGCAGTTCTTC
CASSLTGQGVYNEQFF
>TRBV2|few|TRBJ1-6|TRBD1
TGTGCCAGCAGTGAACAGGGACAGGGTAATTCACCCCTCCACTTT
CASSEQGQGNSPLHF
>TRBV6-1|once|TRBJ1-2|TRBD1
TGTGCCAGCAGTGCCCTACCGGGACAGGGGGCAGTTGGCTACACCTTC
CASSALPGQGAVGYTF
>TRBV19|.|TRBJ2-7|TRBD1
TGTGCCAGTAGTAGATCCGGGACAGGCAAAGAGCAGTACTTC
CASSRSGTGKEQYF
>TRBV28|.|TRBJ2-1|TRBD2
TGTGCCAGCAGTTTTGTGGGGAGGGACAATGAGCAGTTCTTC
CASSFVGRDNEQFF
>TRBV28|.|TRBJ1-2|.
TGTGCCAGCAGTTCCACCGGCTATGGCTACACCTTC
CASSSTGYGYTF
>TRBV27|.|TRBJ2-1|.
TGTGCCAGCAGACTCCCCGGGGGCGCTTTCCACGAGCAGTTCTTC
CASRLPGGAFHEQFF
>TRBV5-1|once|TRBJ2-5|.
TGCGCCAGCAGCTTGGACTTCCAAGAGACCCAGTACTTC
CASSLDFQETQYF
>TRBV7-9|.|TRBJ1-1|.
TGTGCCAGCAGACCTTCGGGACCGCTTTACACTGAAGCTTTCTTT
CASRPSGPLYTEAFF
>TRBV29-1|few|TRBJ2-7|TRBD1
TGCAGCGTTGACGGACAGGGCTACGAGCAGTACTTC
CSVDGQGYEQYF
>TRBV2|few|TRBJ2-3|.
TGTGCCAGCAGATCCGGACTACTCAGCACAGATACGCAGTATTTT
CASRSGLLSTDTQYF
>TRBV11-1|.|TRBJ2-1|TRBD2
TGTGCCAGCAGCTTAGCGGGAGGGGCCTACAATGAGCAGTTCTTC
CASSLAGGAYNEQFF
>TRBV6-5|.|TRBJ1-1|.
TGTGCCAGCAGTTACGCGACGAACACTGAAGCTTTCTTT
CASSYATNTEAFF
>TRBV11-3|.|TRBJ1-1|.
TGTGCCAGCAGCTTTGGGGACACTGAAGCTTTCTTT
CASSFGDTEAFF
>TRBV7-9|.|TRBJ2-3|.
TGTGCCAGCAGCTTAGTCAACTACGATGTGGATACGCAGTATTTT
CASSLVNYDVDTQYF